This entry lists 10 T cell receptor beta chains sequenced from one sample in a study of CD8 T cells in Susac syndrome. The RNA, roughly 0.5 to 1 ug, was put through reverse transcription using random hexamers. MiXCR, run by TCRdb on the immunoSEQ multiplex PCR reads, gives a single entry per CDR3 protein. The sample has under 150,000 distinct CDR3 sequences, roughly 80% seen once. The sequenced material came from CD8+ T cells from PBMCs. The receptor source for this set is a human donor with multiple sclerosis.

The chain links TRBV4-3 to TRBJ2-2, with 8 bases identical to TRBD1. Per germline, CDR1 LGHNA and CDR2 YSLEER. The CDR3 is 15 amino acids. V lost 3 bases, J lost 8 bases, and 8 bases stayed unmatched. The CDR3 spells CASSHGQGAGGELFF. CDR3 nucleotide sequence: TGCGCCAGCAGCCACGGTCAGGGGGCTGGTGGGGAGCTGTTTTTT.

This clonotype was counted once. The genes are TRBV29-1 and TRBJ1-2; maybe TRBD1 (5 bases). Germline lookup yields CDR1 SQVTM and CDR2 ANQGSEA. CDR3 size: 12 residues. The germline V and J ends were trimmed by 3 bases and 2 bases, with 7 bases remaining between them. The CDR3 nucleotides read TGCAGCGTTGAGAGACAGAACTATGGCTACACCTTC. Translated, it gives CSVERQNYGYTF. The whole variable domain, remainder taken from reference TRBV29-1 and TRBJ1-2, is SAVISQKPSRDICQRGTSLTIQCQVDSQVTMMFWYRQQPGQSLTLIATANQGSEATYESGFVIDKFPISRPNLTFSTLTVSNMSPEDSSIYLCSVERQNYGYTFGSGTRLTVV.

The CDR3 loop is CASSPRGGLYEQYV. In nucleotides, the CDR3 is TGTGCCAGCAGTCCCCGGGGGGGACTCTACGAGCAGTACGTC. V gene TRBV27 combines with J gene TRBJ2-7, with TRBD2 matching over 8 bases. The V and J ends lost 5 bases and 3 bases, in that order; junction bases with no gene match: 6. CDR1 and CDR2 from the germline V gene are MNHEY and SMNVEV (reference sequence). This CDR3 spans 14 amino acids.

This chain uses TRBV29-1 with TRBJ2-1, with 7 bases identical to TRBD2. This CDR3 is built from 14 residues. The germline CDR1 and CDR2 sequences are SQVTM and ANQGSEA. Germline trimming cut 5 bases from V and 0 bases from J; bases unmatched to any gene: 4. CDR3 region: CSVSSGNSYNEQFF. The CDR3, as DNA: TGCAGCGTTTCTAGCGGCAACTCCTACAATGAGCAGTTCTTC.

The J gene is TRBJ1-2, the V gene TRBV13; TRBD1 agrees at 11 bases. Germline assignment: CDR1 PRHDT and CDR2 FYEKMQ (reference sequence). This CDR3 comprises 15 residues. V lost 5 bases to trimming and J lost 5 bases; unmatched junction nucleotides: 7. Here the CDR3 reads CASSVAGQGEYGYTF. The CDR3 DNA reads TGTGCCAGCAGCGTTGCGGGACAGGGGGAATATGGCTACACCTTC.

The CDR3 DNA reads TGTGCCAGAGGAGACGGGACAGATTATGGCTACACCTTC. Translating it yields CARGDGTDYGYTF. This rearrangement joins TRBV2 to TRBJ1-2, with 7 bases fitting TRBD1. Germline lookup yields CDR1 SNHLY and CDR2 FYNNEI. The CDR3 has 13 amino acids. After removal of 9 bases from V and 5 bases from J, the junction contained 9 bases not matched to a gene.

The chain joins TRBV3-1 to TRBJ2-3; no clear D. The V end lost 4 bases, the J end lost 5 bases, and 10 bases lay between the germline ends. The germline gives CDR1 LGHDT, CDR2 YNNKEL (reference sequence). The length of the CDR3 is 13 residues. The CDR3 DNA is TGTGCCAGCAGCCCGCGGCCCGAAGATACGCAGTATTTT. This sequence encodes CASSPRPEDTQYF.

The rearrangement links TRBV7-9 to TRBJ2-2; D uncertain. CDR3 length: 14 residues. The V gene lost 5 bases and the J gene lost 8 bases, with 15 bases spanning the gap. CDR1 SEHNR and CDR2 FQNEAQ come from the germline V gene (reference sequence). The CDR3 reads CASSHTHRPGELFF. The CDR3 bases are TGTGCCAGCAGCCACACTCATCGTCCGGGGGAGCTGTTTTTT.

This clonotype turned up a few times. The rearrangement joins TRBV7-2 to TRBJ2-1; 11 bases agree with TRBD1. This CDR3 is 15 amino acids long. V gave up 5 bases and J gave up 7 bases; unmatched junction bases: 7. Germline assignment: CDR1 SGHTA and CDR2 FQGNSA. CDR3 sequence (DNA): TGTGCCAGCAGCGCGGACAGGGGGCAATCAAATGAGCAGTTCTTC. Protein: CASSADRGQSNEQFF.

The chain is built from TRBV10-3 and TRBJ1-1; 7 nucleotides line up with TRBD1. CDR1 is ENHRY, CDR2 SYGVKD, per germline. Losses at the gene ends were 6 bases for V and 5 bases for J; bases not matched to a gene: 3. The CDR3 extends over 12 amino acids. Written as DNA, the CDR3 is TGTGCCATCAGGGAACAGGGGACTGAAGCTTTCTTT. Amino acids: CAIREQGTEAFF.